A single sample gave rise to the 12 T cell receptor beta chains below, sequenced in a study of blood T cell repertoires in COVID-19. Libraries were prepared by immunoSEQ multiplex PCR; TCRdb keeps only in-frame clonotypes and omits some of them. The table includes under 150,000 clones, around 89% detected once. The sequenced sample was peripheral blood. These receptors were obtained from a woman between 45 and 60 years old with acute or convalescent COVID-19.

This clone was seen only once. The V and J genes are TRBV13 and TRBJ2-1; 11 positions match TRBD1. With 0 bases clipped from V and 0 bases from J, the junction kept 1 base outside the gene matches. CDR1 and CDR2 (germline): PRHDT, FYEKMQ (reference sequence). The CDR3 covers 17 residues. The CDR3 DNA reads TGTGCCAGCAGCTTAGGGGGGACAGGGGGCTCCTACAATGAGCAGTTCTTC. Protein product: CASSLGGTGGSYNEQFF.

The J gene is TRBJ1-5, the V gene TRBV20-1; D possibly corresponds to TRBD1 (6 bases). Germline values: CDR1 DFQATT, CDR2 SNEGSKA (reference sequence). V gave up 3 bases and J gave up 8 bases, with 11 bases separating them. This CDR3 has 12 amino acids. CDR3 in DNA: TGCAGTGCTAGTACTACAGGGAAGCCCCAGCATTTT. Protein: CSASTTGKPQHF.

The chain carries TRBV6-5 and TRBJ2-7; D gene ambiguous. Germline V gene lookup returns CDR1 MNHEY and CDR2 SVGAGI. The CDR3 has 12 residues. Trimming pared 8 bases from V and 4 bases from J, leaving 12 bases between. The CDR3: CASAGPYYEQYF. The CDR3 region has the DNA TGTGCCAGCGCAGGCCCCTATTACGAGCAGTACTTC.

The chain combines TRBV2 with TRBJ1-5, with D tentatively TRBD1 (6 bases). The germline V gene has CDR1 SNHLY and CDR2 FYNNEI. This CDR3 has 15 amino acids. V lost 5 bases and J lost 2, with 13 bases in between. The CDR3 reads CASSFTGSGNQPQHF. CDR3 nucleotides: TGTGCCAGCAGTTTCACAGGGTCTGGCAATCAGCCCCAGCATTTT. Variable domain in full (rest from reference TRBV2 and TRBJ1-5): EPEVTQTPSHQVTQMGQEVILRCVPISNHLYFYWYRQILGQKVEFLVSFYNNEISEKSEIFDDQFSVERPDGSNFTLKIRSTKLEDSAMYFCASSFTGSGNQPQHFGDGTRLSIL.

This chain links TRBV7-8 with TRBJ2-7, with 14 bases aligning to TRBD2. Trimming removed 3 bases from V and 2 bases from J; junction bases left unmatched: 6. Germline V gives CDR1 SGHVS, CDR2 FQNEAQ. The CDR3 has 17 residues. CDR3 sequence reads: CASSLGPTSGRAYEQYF. As DNA, the CDR3 is TGTGCCAGCAGCTTGGGCCCGACTAGCGGGAGGGCCTACGAGCAGTACTTC.

The rearrangement links TRBV28 to TRBJ1-4; 7 nucleotides match TRBD1. The V and J ends lost 6 bases and 15 bases, in that order; junction bases with no gene match: 7. The CDR3 extends over 11 amino acids. The V gene's germline CDR1 is MDHEN and CDR2 SYDVKM. The CDR3 DNA reads TGTGCCAGCAGGGATCAGGGGGGAGTGTTTTTT. As protein: CASRDQGGVFF.

The chain is built from TRBV2 and TRBJ1-2, with D maybe TRBD1 (6 bases). The V gene lost 7 bases and the J gene lost 0 bases, with 18 bases spanning the gap. The CDR3 totals 16 residues. From germline, CDR1 is SNHLY and CDR2 FYNNEI. CDR3 nucleotides: TGTGCCAGCACCCGGGCGGGGGGGCTGGCTAACTATGGCTACACCTTC. Its translation: CASTRAGGLANYGYTF.

This clone came up once. The rearrangement joins TRBV28 to TRBJ1-4; D perhaps matches TRBD1 (6 bases). Trimming took off 6 bases at V and 8 bases at J, with 19 bases between the two ends. Germline assignment: CDR1 MDHEN and CDR2 SYDVKM. This CDR3 comprises 15 residues. For the CDR3, the DNA is TGTGCCAGCAGACCCAACAGGGAACTTGTCGAAAAACTGTTTTTT. Encoded protein: CASRPNRELVEKLFF.

V and J are TRBV18 and TRBJ1-5; a weak D match, TRBD1 (6 bases). Germline CDR1 is KGHSH and CDR2 is LQKENI. The length of the CDR3 is 13 residues. V was pared by 3 bases and J by 4 bases, with 7 bases between. In nucleotides, the CDR3 is TGTGCCAGCTCACCGACAGGTAATCAGCCCCAGCATTTT. The encoded protein is CASSPTGNQPQHF. Variable domain in full (rest from reference TRBV18 and TRBJ1-5): NAGVMQNPRHLVRRRGQEARLRCSPMKGHSHVYWYRQLPEEGLKFMVYLQKENIIDESGMPKERFSAEFPKEGPSILRIQQVVRGDSAAYFCASSPTGNQPQHFGDGTRLSIL.

The rearrangement links TRBV11-2 to TRBJ2-1, with D perhaps matching TRBD2 (6 bases). V was pared by 2 bases and J by 0 bases, with 11 bases between. The germline CDR1 and CDR2 sequences are SGHAT and FQNNGV. The CDR3 is 16 residues long. CDR3: CASSLFGGTSYNEQFF. In nucleotides, the CDR3 is TGTGCCAGCAGCTTATTCGGGGGTACCTCCTACAATGAGCAGTTCTTC.

The chain employs TRBV9 and TRBJ2-7, with a weak D call TRBD1 (5 bases). Per the germline V gene, CDR1 is SGDLS and CDR2 is YYNGEE. Trimming removed 3 bases from V and 6 bases from J, with 13 bases in between. This CDR3 is built from 13 residues. The CDR3 coding sequence is TGTGCCAGCAGCGAGCACAGGATCGGCGAGCAGTACTTC. It is translated as CASSEHRIGEQYF.

The chain carries TRBV21-1 and TRBJ1-4; TRBD1, as called in the table, went unchecked against the DNA. TRBV21-1 is labeled a pseudogene. CDR3 size: 17 residues. CDR3 region: CASSSRQGGHRNEKLFF. DNA for the CDR3: TGTGCCAGCAGCAGCAGACAGGGCGGTCATAGGAATGAAAAACTGTTTTTT.